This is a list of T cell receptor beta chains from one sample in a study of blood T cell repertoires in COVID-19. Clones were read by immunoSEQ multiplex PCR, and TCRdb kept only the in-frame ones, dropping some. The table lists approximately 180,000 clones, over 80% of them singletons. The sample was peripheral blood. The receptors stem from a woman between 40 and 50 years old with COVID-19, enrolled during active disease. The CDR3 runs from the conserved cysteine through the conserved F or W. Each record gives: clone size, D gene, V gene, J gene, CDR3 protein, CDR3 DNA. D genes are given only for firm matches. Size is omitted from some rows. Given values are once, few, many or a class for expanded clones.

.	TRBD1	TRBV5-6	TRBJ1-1	CASRRDSSKTEAFF	TGTGCCAGCAGGCGGGACAGTAGTAAAACTGAAGCTTTCTTT
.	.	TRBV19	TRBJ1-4	CASSIWVEAEDEKLFF	TGTGCCAGTAGTATATGGGTTGAGGCGGAGGATGAAAAACTGTTTTTT
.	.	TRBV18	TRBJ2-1	CASPPRNEQFF	TGTGCCAGCCCGCCCCGGAATGAGCAGTTCTTC
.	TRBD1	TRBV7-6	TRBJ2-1	CASSLRTGWIEQFF	TGTGCCAGCAGCCTGCGGACAGGCTGGATTGAGCAGTTCTTC
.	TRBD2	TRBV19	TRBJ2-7	CASSPSGGAYEQYF	TGTGCCAGTAGTCCTAGCGGGGGGGCGTACGAGCAGTACTTC
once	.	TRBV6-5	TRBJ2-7	CASSTLASYEQYF	TGTGCCAGCAGTACCTTAGCTTCCTACGAGCAGTACTTC
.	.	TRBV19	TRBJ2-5	CASSTQKTQYF	TGTGCCAGTAGTACACAGAAGACCCAGTACTTC
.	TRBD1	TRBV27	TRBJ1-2	CASSLLGTGAGGPLGYTF	TGTGCCAGCAGTTTACTCGGGACAGGGGCTGGGGGGCCGCTCGGCTACACCTTC
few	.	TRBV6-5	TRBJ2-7	CASSSNYEQYF	TGTGCCAGCAGTTCAAACTACGAGCAGTACTTC
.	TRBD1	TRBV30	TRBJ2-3	CARPGDRGF	TGTGCCCGACCGGGGGACAGGGGTTTT
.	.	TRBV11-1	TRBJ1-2	CASTSKSQGREWGYTF	TGTGCCAGCACCAGCAAGTCGCAGGGCCGTGAATGGGGCTACACCTTC
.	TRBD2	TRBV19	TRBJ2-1	CASVSGGEHTNEQFF	TGTGCCAGTGTTAGCGGGGGAGAACATACGAATGAGCAGTTCTTC
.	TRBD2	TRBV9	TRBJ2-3	CASSVVTSGATDTQYF	TGTGCCAGCAGCGTAGTAACTAGCGGGGCCACAGATACGCAGTATTTT
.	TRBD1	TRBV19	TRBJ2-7	CASVHRPGQGAGEQYF	TGTGCCAGCGTTCACCGACCGGGACAGGGGGCAGGAGAGCAGTACTTC
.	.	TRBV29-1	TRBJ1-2	CSVVDINYGYTF	TGCAGCGTTGTCGACATAAACTATGGCTACACCTTC
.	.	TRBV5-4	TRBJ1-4	CASSQGRQEKLFF	TGTGCCAGCAGTCAGGGGCGTCAAGAAAAACTGTTTTTT
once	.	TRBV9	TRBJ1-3	CASSVDRGHSGNTIYF	TGTGCCAGCAGCGTAGACCGAGGGCACTCTGGAAACACCATATATTTT
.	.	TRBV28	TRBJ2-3	CASRPRGSGTDTQYF	TGTGCCAGCAGGCCCAGAGGATCAGGGACAGATACGCAGTATTTT
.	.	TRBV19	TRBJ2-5	CASSIQGGEETQYF	TGTGCCAGTAGTATACAGGGCGGAGAAGAGACCCAGTACTTC
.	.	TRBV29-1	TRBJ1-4	CSVEEGAANEKLFF	TGCAGCGTTGAAGAAGGGGCGGCTAATGAAAAACTGTTTTTT
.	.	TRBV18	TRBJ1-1	CASSPPGGGNTEAFF	TGTGCCAGCTCACCACCGGGCGGAGGGAACACTGAAGCTTTCTTT
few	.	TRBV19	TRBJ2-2	CASRLGGYTGELFF	TGTGCCAGTCGTCTGGGGGGATACACCGGGGAGCTGTTTTTT
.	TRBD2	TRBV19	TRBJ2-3	CASSARGGGTDTQYF	TGTGCCAGTAGTGCGCGCGGGGGAGGGACAGATACGCAGTATTTT
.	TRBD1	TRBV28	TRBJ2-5	CASRNRGETQYF	TGTGCCAGCAGGAACAGGGGAGAGACCCAGTACTTC
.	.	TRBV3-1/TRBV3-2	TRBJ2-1	CASSQVTSWRYNEQFF	TGTGCCAGCAGCCAAGTCACTTCGTGGCGGTACAATGAGCAGTTCTTC
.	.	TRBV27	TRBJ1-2	CASSSGGQGNYGYTF	TGTGCCAGCAGTTCTGGGGGTCAGGGGAACTATGGCTACACCTTC
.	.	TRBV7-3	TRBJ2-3	CASSRDFSLPDTQYF	TGTGCCAGCAGCAGGGACTTCTCCCTCCCAGATACGCAGTATTTT
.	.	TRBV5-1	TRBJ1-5	CASSLDGYQPQHF	TGCGCCAGCAGCTTGGACGGGTATCAGCCCCAGCATTTT
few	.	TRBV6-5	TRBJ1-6	CANAPTATSSPLHF	TGTGCCAACGCCCCAACAGCAACAAGCTCACCCCTCCACTTT
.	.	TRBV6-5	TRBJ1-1	CASSYGRTEAFF	TGTGCCAGCAGTTACGGCAGAACTGAAGCTTTCTTT
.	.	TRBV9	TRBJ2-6	CASSVGGRIYPGANVLTF	TGTGCCAGCAGCGTAGGCGGCCGTATTTACCCTGGGGCCAACGTCCTGACTTTC
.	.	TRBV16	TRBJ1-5	CASSLSTGYQPQHF	TGTGCCAGCAGCCTATCCACAGGGTATCAGCCCCAGCATTTT
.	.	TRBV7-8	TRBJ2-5	CASSLEWLVRGQETQYF	TGTGCCAGCAGCTTAGAATGGTTGGTTCGGGGGCAAGAGACCCAGTACTTC
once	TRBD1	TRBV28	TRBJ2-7	CASSLQTGQGSFF	TGTGCCAGCAGTTTACAAACGGGACAGGGGTCATTCTTC
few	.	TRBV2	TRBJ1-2	CASSYDRGYTF	TGTGCCAGCTCCTACGACAGGGGCTACACCTTC
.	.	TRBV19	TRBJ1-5	CVSRGIDSNQPQHF	TGTGTCTCGAGAGGAATCGATAGCAATCAGCCCCAGCATTTT
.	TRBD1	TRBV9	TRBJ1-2	CASSAPAGQGPYYDGYTF	TGTGCCAGCAGCGCCCCGGCCGGACAGGGGCCCTACTACGATGGCTACACCTTC
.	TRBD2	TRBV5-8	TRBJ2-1	CASSLLSGVYNEQFF	TGTGCCAGCAGCTTACTTAGCGGGGTCTACAATGAGCAGTTCTTC
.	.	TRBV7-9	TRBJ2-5	CASSPEGYGGQETQYF	TGTGCCAGCAGCCCAGAGGGTTACGGGGGCCAAGAGACCCAGTACTTC
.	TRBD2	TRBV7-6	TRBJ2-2	CASSLSRAAGGTGELFF	TGTGCCAGCAGCTTATCTCGAGCGGCGGGAGGGACCGGGGAGCTGTTTTTT
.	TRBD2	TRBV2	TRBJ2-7	CASSSLGLGAHEQYF	TGTGCCAGCAGTTCCCTGGGACTAGGAGCCCACGAGCAGTACTTC
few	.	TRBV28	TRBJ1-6	CASSSGTGVVPLHF	TGTGCCAGCAGTTCCGGGACGGGGGTGGTACCCCTCCACTTT
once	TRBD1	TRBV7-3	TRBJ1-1	CASSPTDRGTAEAFF	TGTGCCAGCAGCCCGACTGACAGGGGGACGGCTGAAGCTTTCTTT